Below are 15 T cell receptor beta chains sequenced from a single sample in a study of shared clonotypes between healthy human individuals. Only in-frame clones appear in the TCRdb table, and some are missing; sequencing was by immunoSEQ multiplex PCR. The table includes about 490,000 clones, 70% to 80% detected once. Sequenced sample: PBMCs. These receptors all stem from a middle-aged woman in good health. Some clones in this sample may be carry-over from other donors' samples.

The V call is TRBV7-9, the J call TRBJ2-7, with D possibly matching TRBD2 (7 bases). Trimming stripped 1 base from V and 6 bases from J, with 13 bases between. Germline loops: CDR1 SEHNR, CDR2 FQNEAQ (reference sequence). This CDR3 is 14 amino acids long. The CDR3 region is CASSLEGGITEQYF. CDR3 DNA sequence: TGTGCCAGCAGCTTAGAGGGGGGGATCACCGAGCAGTACTTC.

As for this clone: Other DNA sequences of this sample code for an identical CDR3. This chain uses TRBV27 with TRBJ1-5; D is unresolved. Germline CDR1 is MNHEY and CDR2 is SMNVEV (reference sequence). V was trimmed by 0 bases and J by 4 bases, leaving 4 bases between them. The CDR3 consists of 13 residues. CDR3 loop: CASSLSANQPQHF. The CDR3 DNA follows: TGTGCCAGCAGTTTATCGGCGAATCAGCCCCAGCATTTT.

As for this clone: A far more abundant clone sits one base away, making this likely a read error. Within the sample, other DNA sequences also encode this same CDR3. The V call is TRBV30, the J call TRBJ2-6; a weak D match, TRBD1 (5 bases). The CDR3 length is 18 residues. The germline CDR1 and CDR2 sequences are GTSNPN and SVGIG (reference sequence). The CDR3 DNA follows: TGCGCCTGGAGTGTAGACCAGGGTTCATACTCTGGGGCCAACGTCCTGACTTTC. It translates to CAWSVDQGSYSGANVLTF.

V gene TRBV6-1 combines with J gene TRBJ1-2; D unresolved. The germline gives CDR1 MNHNS, CDR2 SASEGT. The CDR3 is 14 amino acids. V was pared by 2 bases and J by 2 bases, with 9 bases between. The CDR3 sequence: CASSEQRQNYGYTF. The CDR3 bases are TGTGCCAGCAGTGAACAGAGGCAGAACTATGGCTACACCTTC.

This clone turned up a few times. The chain combines TRBV28 with TRBJ2-4; tentative D call: TRBD2 (5 bases). This CDR3 region has 12 residues. CDR1 and CDR2 from the germline V gene are MDHEN and SYDVKM. Trimming took off 8 bases at V and 9 bases at J, with 14 bases between the two ends. CDR3 residues: CASGGSGSIQYF. CDR3 coding DNA: TGTGCCAGCGGAGGCTCGGGGTCCATTCAGTACTTC.

The chain uses TRBV7-2 and TRBJ1-5; D is possibly TRBD1 (5 bases). Trimming took 5 bases from V and 2 from J, leaving 10 bases between them. CDR3 size: 14 residues. Germline V gene sequence: CDR1 SGHTA, CDR2 FQGNSA. The CDR3 region has the DNA TGTGCCAGCAGCCCCGGGGGTGGCAATCAGCCCCAGCATTTT. Its protein is CASSPGGGNQPQHF.

Concerning this clone: The CDR3 end shows no conserved phenylalanine or tryptophan, and so a read error is likely. This rearrangement joins TRBV5-1 to TRBJ2-7; D call uncertain. Trimming pared 4 bases from V and 0 bases from J, leaving 2 bases between. Germline V lookup: CDR1 SGHRS, CDR2 YFSETQ. This CDR3 region has 11 residues. The chain's CDR3 is CASSTSYEQYL. Written as DNA, the CDR3 is TGCGCCAGCAGCACCTCCTACGAGCAGTACCTC.

The chain uses TRBV11-2 and TRBJ2-5, with 7 positions matching TRBD2. The CDR3 consists of 19 residues. Per the germline V gene, CDR1 is SGHAT and CDR2 is FQNNGV. The V gene end was trimmed by 5 bases and the J gene end by 5 bases; junction bases not matched to a gene: 23. DNA for the CDR3: TGTGCCAGCAGCGGGGGAGGGCTAGCGGAGTTGGATCACGGGGAGACCCAGTACTTC. Protein product: CASSGGGLAELDHGETQYF.

The rearrangement joins TRBV28 to TRBJ1-3; D unresolved. V lost 1 base, J lost 0 bases, and 10 bases lay in between. Germline assignment: CDR1 MDHEN and CDR2 SYDVKM. The CDR3 has 16 amino acids. In nucleotides, the CDR3 is TGTGCCAGCAGTTTATCGGGAGAGCACTCTGGAAACACCATATATTTT. Encoded protein: CASSLSGEHSGNTIYF.

Many counts were recorded for this clone. V gene TRBV2 combines with J gene TRBJ2-1; unclear D gene. Germline assignment: CDR1 SNHLY and CDR2 FYNNEI. This CDR3 is 12 amino acids long. The V end was cut by 1 base, the J end by 9 bases, with 7 bases between. CDR3 loop: CASSEELAEQFF. The CDR3, as DNA: TGTGCCAGCAGTGAAGAGCTTGCTGAGCAGTTCTTC.

With respect to this clone: Since a far larger clone is one base different, this is likely a read error. The same CDR3 is also encoded by other DNA sequences in this sample. V gene TRBV30 combines with J gene TRBJ1-5, with TRBD1 as a possible D gene (5 bases). The CDR3 is 16 amino acids. The V gene's germline CDR1 is GTSNPN and CDR2 SVGIG (reference sequence). V lost 0 bases and J 0 bases, leaving 12 bases between the germline ends. DNA of the CDR3: TGTGCCTGGAGTGTGGGGGGTGACTATAGCAATCAGCCCCAGCATTTT. Its translation: CAWSVGGDYSNQPQHF.

V usage is TRBV5-1 and J usage is TRBJ2-3; TRBD2 aligns across 10 bases. This CDR3 has 17 residues. V gave up 0 bases and J gave up 6 bases; unmatched junction bases: 10. Germline values: CDR1 SGHRS, CDR2 YFSETQ. Written as DNA, the CDR3 is TGCGCCAGCAGCTTGGGCGCTGCTAGCGGGGGCGGGGATACGCAGTATTTT. Encoded protein: CASSLGAASGGGDTQYF.

J is TRBJ2-2 and V is TRBV11-2; D unresolved. This CDR3 region has 14 residues. Trimming took 0 bases from V and 7 from J, leaving 9 bases between them. Per the germline V gene, CDR1 is SGHAT and CDR2 is FQNNGV. CDR3 sequence: CASSLDRAIGELFF. CDR3 DNA sequence: TGTGCCAGCAGCTTAGATAGGGCGATCGGGGAGCTGTTTTTT.

This clone has ten or more counts. The sample holds other DNA sequences that translate to the same CDR3. J is TRBJ2-2 and V is TRBV7-2, with TRBD2 identical over 15 bases. CDR1 is SGHTA, CDR2 FQGNSA, per germline. This CDR3 has 17 residues. The V and J ends lost 3 bases and 5 bases, in that order; junction bases with no gene match: 4. The CDR3 reads CASSLGLAGGSTGELFF. CDR3 coding DNA: TGTGCCAGCAGCTTGGGACTAGCGGGAGGATCGACCGGGGAGCTGTTTTTT.

On this clone itself: This may be a read error, as it is one base from a much larger clone. J is TRBJ2-7 and V is TRBV29-1; the D is unclear. The CDR3 runs 13 residues. Germline V gene data show CDR1 as SQVTM and CDR2 as ANQGSEA. CDR3 region: CSVEASGVGERYF. The CDR3 nucleotides read TGCAGCGTTGAAGCAAGTGGGGTCGGCGAGCGGTACTTC.